This entry is about one T cell receptor (beta chain). The CDR3 is made up of 16 amino acids. Trimming removed 5 bases at V and 1 base at J, with 12 bases between. Germline lookup yields CDR1 KGHSH and CDR2 LQKENI. This sample is drawn from a study of tumor-infiltrating lymphocytes in localized non-small cell lung cancer. TCRdb's copy holds only in-frame clones and misses some; the assay was immunoSEQ multiplex PCR. The sample consists of approximately 17,000 clones, roughly 72% of them appearing once. The sequencing input was lung tumor tissue. This TCR was recovered from a human donor with non-small cell lung cancer. The J gene is TRBJ2-6, the V gene TRBV18, with D maybe TRBD1 (7 bases). This chain's CDR3 is CASSSQGRSGANVLTF. CDR3 in DNA: TGTGCCAGCTCATCACAGGGGAGGTCTGGGGCCAACGTCCTGACTTTC.